This T cell receptor beta chain was obtained from a study of T and B cells in COVID-19 patients. From blood, about 240-500 ng of genomic DNA served as TRB template. Multiplex PCR with BIOMED2 TRB-A/B primer pools amplified TRB rearrangements. MiXCR, run by TCRdb on the multiplex PCR reads, gives a single entry per CDR3 protein. The profile covers about 8,200 distinct CDR3 sequences, with 40% to 45% appearing a single time and around 3% taken by the ten largest. Per germline, CDR1 GTSNPN and CDR2 SVGIG (reference sequence). V was pared by 5 bases and J by 1 base, with 5 bases between. This CDR3 contains 11 residues. This clonotype was counted only a few times.

The TCR sequence derives from a human donor who had recovered from COVID-19. Sequenced sample: blood. V gene TRBV30 combines with J gene TRBJ1-1; D unresolved. In DNA, the CDR3 is TGTGCCTGGCTTCAGAACACTGAAGCTTTCTTT. Its translation: CAWLQNTEAFF.